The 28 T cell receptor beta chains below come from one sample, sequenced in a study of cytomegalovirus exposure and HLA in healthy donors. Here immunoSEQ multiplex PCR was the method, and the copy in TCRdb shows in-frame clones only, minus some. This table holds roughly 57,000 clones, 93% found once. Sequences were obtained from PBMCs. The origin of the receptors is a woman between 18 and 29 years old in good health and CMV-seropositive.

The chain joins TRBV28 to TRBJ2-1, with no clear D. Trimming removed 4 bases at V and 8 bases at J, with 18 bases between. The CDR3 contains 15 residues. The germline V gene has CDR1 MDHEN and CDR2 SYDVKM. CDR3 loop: CASSSTTPRTDEQFF. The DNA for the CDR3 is TGTGCCAGCAGTTCCACTACCCCGCGAACGGATGAGCAGTTCTTC.

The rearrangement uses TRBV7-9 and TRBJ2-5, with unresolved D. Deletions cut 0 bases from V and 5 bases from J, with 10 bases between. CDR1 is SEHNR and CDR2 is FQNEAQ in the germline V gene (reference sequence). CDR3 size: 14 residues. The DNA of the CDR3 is TGTGCCAGCAGCTTAGCGCTTAGCTCGGAGACCCAGTACTTC. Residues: CASSLALSSETQYF.

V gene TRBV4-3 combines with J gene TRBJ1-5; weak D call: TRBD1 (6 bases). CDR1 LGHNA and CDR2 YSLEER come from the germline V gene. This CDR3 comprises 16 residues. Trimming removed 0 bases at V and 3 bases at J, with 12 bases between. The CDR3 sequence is CASSQDLDRLNQPQHF. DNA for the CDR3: TGCGCCAGCAGCCAAGATCTGGACAGACTCAATCAGCCCCAGCATTTT.

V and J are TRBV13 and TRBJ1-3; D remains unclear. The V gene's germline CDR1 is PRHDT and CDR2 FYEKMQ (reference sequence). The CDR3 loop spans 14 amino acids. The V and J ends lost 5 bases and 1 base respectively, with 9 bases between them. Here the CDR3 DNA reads TGTGCCAGCAGCCTCGGAGGATCTGGAAACACCATATATTTT. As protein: CASSLGGSGNTIYF.

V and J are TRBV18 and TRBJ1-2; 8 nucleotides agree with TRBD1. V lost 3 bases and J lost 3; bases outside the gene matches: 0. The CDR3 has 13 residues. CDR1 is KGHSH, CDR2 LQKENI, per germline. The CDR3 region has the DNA TGTGCCAGCTCACCGGACAGGGACTATGGCTACACCTTC. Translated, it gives CASSPDRDYGYTF.

CDR3 bases: TGTGCCAGCAGTTCGACAGAATTCTATGGCTACACCTTC. Translation: CASSSTEFYGYTF. The chain employs TRBV6-1 and TRBJ1-2; tentatively, D is TRBD1 (5 bases). The CDR3 contains 13 residues. Trimming shortened V by 5 bases and J by 4 bases, and 11 bases separated the two germline ends. Per the germline V gene, CDR1 is MNHNS and CDR2 is SASEGT.

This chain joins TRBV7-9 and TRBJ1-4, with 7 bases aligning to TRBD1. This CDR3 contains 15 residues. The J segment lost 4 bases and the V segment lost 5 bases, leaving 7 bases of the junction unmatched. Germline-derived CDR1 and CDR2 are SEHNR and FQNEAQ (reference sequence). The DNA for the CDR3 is TGTGCCAGCAGCACACCGGACAGGAATAATGAAAAACTGTTTTTT. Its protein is CASSTPDRNNEKLFF.

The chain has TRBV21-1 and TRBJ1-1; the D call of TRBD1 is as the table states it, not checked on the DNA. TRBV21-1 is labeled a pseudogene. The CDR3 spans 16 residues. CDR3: CASSTRKVTGLTEAFF. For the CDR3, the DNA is TGTGCCAGCAGCACAAGGAAAGTGACAGGGCTCACTGAAGCTTTCTTT.

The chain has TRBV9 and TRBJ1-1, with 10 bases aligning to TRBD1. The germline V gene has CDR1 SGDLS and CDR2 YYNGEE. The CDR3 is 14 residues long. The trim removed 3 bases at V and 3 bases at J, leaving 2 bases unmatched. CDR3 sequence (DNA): TGTGCCAGCAGCGCTGGGACAGGGGACACTGAAGCTTTCTTT. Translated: CASSAGTGDTEAFF.

CDR3 DNA: TGTGCCAGCAGCTTGGCCGGGCGGGGGGCCGGGGATACGCAGTATTTT. Residues: CASSLAGRGAGDTQYF. The chain has TRBV5-6 and TRBJ2-3, with 8 nucleotides matching TRBD2. Germline V CDR1 and CDR2: SGHDT, YYEEEE. V shed 0 bases, J shed 6 bases, and the junction held 9 bases outside the gene matches. CDR3 length: 16 residues.

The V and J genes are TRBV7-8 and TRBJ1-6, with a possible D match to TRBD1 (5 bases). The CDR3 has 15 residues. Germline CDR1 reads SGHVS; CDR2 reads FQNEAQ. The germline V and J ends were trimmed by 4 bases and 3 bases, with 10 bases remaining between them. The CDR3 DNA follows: TGTGCCAGCAGCTCTCAGGGTTTCTATAATTCACCCCTCCACTTT. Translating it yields CASSSQGFYNSPLHF.

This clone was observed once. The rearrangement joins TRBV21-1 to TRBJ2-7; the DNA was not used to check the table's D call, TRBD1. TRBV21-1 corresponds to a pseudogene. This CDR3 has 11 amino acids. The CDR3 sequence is CARTGLGEQYF. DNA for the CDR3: TGTGCCAGGACAGGGTTGGGGGAGCAGTACTTC.

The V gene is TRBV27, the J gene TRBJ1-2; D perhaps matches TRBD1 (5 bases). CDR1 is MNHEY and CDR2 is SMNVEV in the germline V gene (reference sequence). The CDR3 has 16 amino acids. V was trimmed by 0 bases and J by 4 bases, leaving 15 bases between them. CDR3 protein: CASSLSLGVIRYGYTF. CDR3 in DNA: TGTGCCAGCAGTTTATCGTTAGGGGTCATACGCTATGGCTACACCTTC.

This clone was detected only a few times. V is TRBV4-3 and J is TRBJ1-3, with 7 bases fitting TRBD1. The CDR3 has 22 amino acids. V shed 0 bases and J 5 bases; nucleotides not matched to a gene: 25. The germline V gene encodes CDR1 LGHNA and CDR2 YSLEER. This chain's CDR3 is CASSQDLKSGDSLFVARNTIYF. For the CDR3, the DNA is TGCGCCAGCAGCCAAGATTTAAAATCGGGGGACAGTCTTTTTGTCGCGCGAAACACCATATATTTT.

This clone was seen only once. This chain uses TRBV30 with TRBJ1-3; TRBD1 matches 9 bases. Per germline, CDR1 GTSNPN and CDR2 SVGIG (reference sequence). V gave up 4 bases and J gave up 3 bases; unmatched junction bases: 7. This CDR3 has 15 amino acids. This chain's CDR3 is CAWTPRDRVGNTIYF. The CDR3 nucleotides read TGTGCCTGGACTCCCCGGGACAGGGTTGGAAACACCATATATTTT.

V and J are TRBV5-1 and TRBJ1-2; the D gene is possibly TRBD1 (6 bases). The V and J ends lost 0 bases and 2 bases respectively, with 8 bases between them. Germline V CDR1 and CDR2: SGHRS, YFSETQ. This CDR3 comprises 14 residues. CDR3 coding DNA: TGCGCCAGCAGCTTGGACAGGGAAAACTATGGCTACACCTTC. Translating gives CASSLDRENYGYTF.

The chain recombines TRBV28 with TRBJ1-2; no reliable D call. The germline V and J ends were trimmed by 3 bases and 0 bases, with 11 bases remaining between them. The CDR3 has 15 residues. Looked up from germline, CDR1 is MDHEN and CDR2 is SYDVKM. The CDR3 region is CASSFPTVANYGYTF. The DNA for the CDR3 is TGTGCCAGCAGTTTCCCTACAGTAGCTAACTATGGCTACACCTTC.

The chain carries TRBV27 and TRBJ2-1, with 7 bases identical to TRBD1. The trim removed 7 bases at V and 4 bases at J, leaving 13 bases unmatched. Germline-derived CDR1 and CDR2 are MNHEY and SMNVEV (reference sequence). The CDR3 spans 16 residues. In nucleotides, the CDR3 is TGTGCCAGCACAAGGGATGGGGGACAGAGTTACAATGAGCAGTTCTTC. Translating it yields CASTRDGGQSYNEQFF.

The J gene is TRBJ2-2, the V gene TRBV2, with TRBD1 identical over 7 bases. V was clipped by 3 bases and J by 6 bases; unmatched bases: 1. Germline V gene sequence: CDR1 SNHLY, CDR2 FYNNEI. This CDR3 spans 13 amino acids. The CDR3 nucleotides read TGTGCCAGCAGTGAGCAGGGGGCCGGGGAGCTGTTTTTT. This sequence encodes CASSEQGAGELFF.

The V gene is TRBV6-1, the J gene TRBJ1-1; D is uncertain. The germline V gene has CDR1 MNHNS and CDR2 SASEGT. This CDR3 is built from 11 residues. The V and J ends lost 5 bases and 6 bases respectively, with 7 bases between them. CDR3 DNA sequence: TGTGCCAGCAGTAAACACCCTGAAGCTTTCTTT. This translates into CASSKHPEAFF.

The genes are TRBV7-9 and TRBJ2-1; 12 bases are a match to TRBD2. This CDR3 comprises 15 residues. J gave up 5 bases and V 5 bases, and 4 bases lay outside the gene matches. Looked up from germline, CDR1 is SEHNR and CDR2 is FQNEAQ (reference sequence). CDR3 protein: CASSLRTSGDNEQFF. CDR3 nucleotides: TGTGCCAGCAGCCTCCGGACTAGCGGGGACAATGAGCAGTTCTTC.

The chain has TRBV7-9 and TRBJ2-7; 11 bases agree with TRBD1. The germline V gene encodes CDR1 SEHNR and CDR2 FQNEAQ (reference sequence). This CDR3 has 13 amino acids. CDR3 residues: CATRTGGEYEQYF. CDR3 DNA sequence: TGTGCAACACGGACAGGGGGCGAGTACGAGCAGTACTTC.

Here the CDR3 DNA reads TGCGCCAGCAGCTTGTTACAGGGGAAGGACTACACCTTC. It translates to CASSLLQGKDYTF. The chain carries TRBV5-1 and TRBJ1-2; 7 bases map to TRBD1. This CDR3 is 13 amino acids long. V lost 1 base to trimming and J lost 10 bases; unmatched junction nucleotides: 7. Germline CDR1 reads SGHRS; CDR2 reads YFSETQ.

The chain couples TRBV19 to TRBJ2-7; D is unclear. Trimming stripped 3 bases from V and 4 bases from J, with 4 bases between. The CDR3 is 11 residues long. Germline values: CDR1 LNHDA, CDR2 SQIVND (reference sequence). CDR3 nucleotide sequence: TGTGCCAGTAGTATCGGTTACGAGCAGTACTTC. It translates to CASSIGYEQYF.

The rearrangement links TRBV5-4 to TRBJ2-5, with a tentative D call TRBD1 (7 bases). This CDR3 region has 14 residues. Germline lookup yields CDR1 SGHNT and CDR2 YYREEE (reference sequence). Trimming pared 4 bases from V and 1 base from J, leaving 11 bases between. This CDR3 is CASSGGTVQETQYF. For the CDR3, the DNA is TGTGCCAGCAGCGGCGGGACAGTCCAAGAGACCCAGTACTTC.

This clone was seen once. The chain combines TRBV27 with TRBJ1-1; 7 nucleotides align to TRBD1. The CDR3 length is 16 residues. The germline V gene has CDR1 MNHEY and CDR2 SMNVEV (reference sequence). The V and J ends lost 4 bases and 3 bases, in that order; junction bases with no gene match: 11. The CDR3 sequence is CASSSGQSIGDTEAFF. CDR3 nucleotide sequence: TGTGCCAGCAGTTCGGGACAGTCCATTGGAGACACTGAAGCTTTCTTT.

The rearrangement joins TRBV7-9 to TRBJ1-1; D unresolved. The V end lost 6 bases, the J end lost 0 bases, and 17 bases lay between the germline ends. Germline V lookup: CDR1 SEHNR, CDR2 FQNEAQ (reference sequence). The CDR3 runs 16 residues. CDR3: CASRESGVNMNTEAFF. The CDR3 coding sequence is TGTGCCAGCAGAGAATCCGGGGTAAACATGAACACTGAAGCTTTCTTT.

The CDR3 DNA follows: TGTGCCACCAGCTCAGGGTCGGGGAACACTGAAGCTTTCTTT. As protein: CATSSGSGNTEAFF. The chain joins TRBV15 to TRBJ1-1; possibly TRBD1 for D (5 bases). V dropped 5 bases and J dropped 1 base, with 11 bases sitting between them. The CDR3 is 14 residues long. Germline V gene data show CDR1 as LNHNV and CDR2 as YYDKDF (reference sequence).